This T cell receptor (beta chain) was captured by sequencing in a study of T cell responses to AZD1222 COVID-19 vaccine. General observations from the study: Spike-specific TCRs gained breadth and depth after people received two AZD1222 doses.

Assay used: immunoSEQ multiplex PCR; TCRdb lists only in-frame clones, some missing. The table shows some 80,000 clones, with around 85% occurring only once. Trimming took 3 bases from V and 0 from J, leaving 7 bases between them. In germline, CDR1 is SGDLS, CDR2 YYNGEE. This CDR3 contains 13 residues. This clone was seen a single time. Its specificity is not known. Sequenced material: peripheral blood, taken on day 0 of AZD1222 vaccination. The clonotype originates from an adult in good health. This chain joins TRBV9 and TRBJ2-7; D is uncertain. The CDR3 nucleotides read TGTGCCAGCAGCGAACAAAGCTCCTACGAGCAGTACTTC. As protein: CASSEQSSYEQYF. Variable domain in full (rest from reference TRBV9 and TRBJ2-7): DSGVTQTPKHLITATGQRVTLRCSPRSGDLSVYWYQQSLDQGLQFLIQYYNGEERAKGNILERFSAQQFPDLHSELNLSSLELGDSALYFCASSEQSSYEQYFGPGTRLTVT.